Listed below are T cell receptor beta chains from one sample, sequenced in a study of control samples from healthy donors and cancer patients. Measured with immunoSEQ multiplex PCR; TCRdb has only the in-frame clones, and not every one. The sample lists around 250,000 clones, around 80% occurring once. Material: PBMCs. The receptors stem from a woman aged 55-70 years with lung cancer. Both conserved end residues are part of each CDR3. Fields, in order: V gene, clone size, J gene, D gene, CDR3 DNA, CDR3 protein. The D gene is left open where the match is weak. Where a row states a size, it is once, few, many or the class of an expanded clone; other rows omit it.

TRBV30,NA,TRBJ2-7,NA,TGTGCCTGGACCACCGGGGACCCAAGAATCTACGAGCAGTACTTC,CAWTTGDPRIYEQYF
TRBV20-1,NA,TRBJ2-1,NA,TGCAGTGCCTACGAAAAGTATGAGCAGTTCTTC,CSAYEKYEQFF
TRBV7-2,NA,TRBJ2-2,NA,TGTGCCAGCAGGAGGGGGGGAACCGGGGAGCTGTTTTTT,CASRRGGTGELFF
TRBV4-1,NA,TRBJ2-1,NA,TGCGCCAGCAGCCAAGATGTGGAGGTGGATGAGCAGTTCTTC,CASSQDVEVDEQFF
TRBV27,NA,TRBJ1-1,TRBD1,TGTGCCAGCAGTGAGGACAGGGAAGAGGAAACAGCTTTCTTT,CASSEDREEETAFF
TRBV29-1,few,TRBJ2-1,NA,TGCAGCGTTGAAGATGGGACAAATGAGCAGTTCTTC,CSVEDGTNEQFF
TRBV28,NA,TRBJ1-5,NA,TGTGCCAGCAGTATCCCGACAGGTTATCAGCCCCAGCATTTT,CASSIPTGYQPQHF
TRBV6-1,NA,TRBJ1-6,NA,TGTGCCAGCAGTGAAGAGCGGAGGTCGTATAATTCACCCCTCCACTTT,CASSEERRSYNSPLHF
TRBV5-1,NA,TRBJ1-6,TRBD1,TGCGCCAGCAGCTTGGGACAGGGCACCTCCTATAATTCACCCCTCCACTTT,CASSLGQGTSYNSPLHF
TRBV21-1,few,TRBJ1-6,NA,TGTGCCAGCAGCAATATTCTGGACCCCCCTTTACCCCTCCACTTT,CASSNILDPPLPLHF
TRBV10-2,NA,TRBJ1-3,TRBD1,TGCGCCAGCAACGAAGGGACAGTCTCTGGAAACACCATATATTTT,CASNEGTVSGNTIYF
TRBV6-5,few,TRBJ2-2,TRBD2,TGTGCCAGCACCGGGACTAGCGGGGCCGGGGAGCTGTTTTTT,CASTGTSGAGELFF
TRBV5-1,NA,TRBJ2-7,TRBD1,TGCGCCAGCAGCTTTGGACAGGGGGCCGACGAGCAGTACTTC,CASSFGQGADEQYF
TRBV15,once,TRBJ2-7,NA,TGTGCCACCAGCCCCCCCCGGACACCCTTTGATGAGCAGTACTTC,CATSPPRTPFDEQYF
TRBV28,NA,TRBJ2-7,NA,TGTGCCAGCAGGATGACTAACGAGTGGTACTTC,CASRMTNEWYF
TRBV5-1,few,TRBJ2-7,TRBD1,TGCGCCAGCACTTTACAGGGGGCGGAATACGAGCAGTACTTC,CASTLQGAEYEQYF
TRBV5-1,NA,TRBJ2-3,TRBD1,TGCGCCAGCAGGAAAAGACTGGGACAGGGGGCATCTACTAGCACAGATACGCAGTATTTT,CASRKRLGQGASTSTDTQYF
TRBV3-1/TRBV3-2,NA,TRBJ2-3,TRBD1,TGTGCCAGCAGAAGGACAGGGGGCATGCATACGCAGTATTTT,CASRRTGGMHTQYF
TRBV5-1,NA,TRBJ2-3,NA,TGCGCCAGCAGCTTGGCCAATGGGGGGTCAGATACGCAGTATTTT,CASSLANGGSDTQYF
TRBV28,once,TRBJ1-1,NA,TGTGCCAGCAGCGGACGTACTACTTTTCCGGCTTTCTTT,CASSGRTTFPAFF
TRBV7-8,NA,TRBJ2-1,NA,TGTGCCAGCAGCTTGGGTTCCGTTAGCTCCTACAATGAGCAGTTCTTC,CASSLGSVSSYNEQFF
TRBV19,NA,TRBJ2-1,TRBD2,TGTGCCAGTTCGGCGGGAGGGGACTACAATGAGCAGTTCTTC,CASSAGGDYNEQFF
TRBV3-1/TRBV3-2,NA,TRBJ1-4,TRBD1,TGTGCCAGCAGCCACACGGGACAGGGGAATGAAAAACTGTTTTTT,CASSHTGQGNEKLFF
TRBV9,NA,TRBJ2-5,NA,TGTGCCAGCAGCGGAGGGCCTGGCGGACTGCAGGCCCAGTACTTC,CASSGGPGGLQAQYF
TRBV25-1,NA,TRBJ2-1,TRBD2,TGTGCCAGCAGTGAATTCAGCGGGAGGGCCAATAATGAGCAGTTCTTC,CASSEFSGRANNEQFF
TRBV11-2,NA,TRBJ1-4,NA,TGTGCCAGCAGCGTCGGACAGACGACTAATGAAAAACTGTTTTTT,CASSVGQTTNEKLFF
TRBV19,NA,TRBJ1-2,NA,TGTGCCAGTAGTATCCCTGGCCCACAGGGACGTAACTATGGCTACACCTTC,CASSIPGPQGRNYGYTF
TRBV28,NA,TRBJ1-1,NA,TGTGCCAGCAGACCCGGGACAAACTATTTTGACGCTTTCTTT,CASRPGTNYFDAFF
TRBV2,NA,TRBJ2-7,TRBD2,TGTGCCATCCCATCGCCTAGCGGGGGTGAAGGAGCTTACGAGCAGTACTTC,CAIPSPSGGEGAYEQYF
TRBV7-9,NA,TRBJ2-5,NA,TGTGCCAGCAGCTTACCGGGTTTAGGCGGCCAAGAGACCCAGTACTTC,CASSLPGLGGQETQYF
TRBV7-9,NA,TRBJ2-1,NA,TGTGCCAGCCTTAAGACAGAATACAATGAGCAGTTCTTC,CASLKTEYNEQFF
TRBV5-4,NA,TRBJ2-1,TRBD2,TGTGCCAGCAGCACCGAGGGACGGGCGGGGGGAAGGTTCTTC,CASSTEGRAGGRFF
TRBV5-1,NA,TRBJ2-7,NA,TGCGCCAGCAGCTTAGAGCTTCCCGGGACAAGGAATGACGAGCAGTACTTC,CASSLELPGTRNDEQYF
TRBV19,once,TRBJ1-1,NA,TGTGCCAGTAGCCGAACAGGAGACACTGAAGCTTTCTTT,CASSRTGDTEAFF
TRBV3-1/TRBV3-2,NA,TRBJ1-1,NA,TGTGCCAGCAGCCTGTATGGCAGGACGAACACTGAAGCTTTCTTT,CASSLYGRTNTEAFF
TRBV6-5,many,TRBJ1-5,NA,TGTGCCAGCAGTTACAGTAGCAATCAGCCCCAGCATTTT,CASSYSSNQPQHF
TRBV2,NA,TRBJ2-5,TRBD1,TGTGCCAGCACCGGGACAGGGCGAGAGACCCAGTACTTC,CASTGTGRETQYF
TRBV30,NA,TRBJ2-2,NA,TGTGCCTGGAGTGGAGGGGGCACCGGGGAGCTGTTTTTT,CAWSGGGTGELFF
TRBV6-5,many,TRBJ1-3,NA,TGTGCCAGCAGTTACTCCGGCACCATATATTTT,CASSYSGTIYF
TRBV5-5,NA,TRBJ1-5,TRBD1,TGTGCCAGCAGCCCGGGCGGGACAGCCTTCAATCAGCCCCAGCATTTT,CASSPGGTAFNQPQHF
TRBV5-1,NA,TRBJ1-1,NA,TGCGCCAGCACCTATCGGGAGGGCACTGAAGCTTTCTTT,CASTYREGTEAFF
TRBV7-2,NA,TRBJ1-1,NA,TGTGCCAGCAGCTTATTAGTAGAAGCTTTCTTT,CASSLLVEAFF
TRBV4-1,NA,TRBJ1-5,NA,TGCGCCAGCAGCCAATCGGCCAGGGGACTCCTATATAGCAATCAGCCCCAGCATTTT,CASSQSARGLLYSNQPQHF
TRBV7-2,NA,TRBJ1-1,NA,TGTGCCAGCAGCCGGCAGAGGGGGGTCACTGAAGCTTTCTTT,CASSRQRGVTEAFF
TRBV25-1,NA,TRBJ2-3,NA,TGTGCCAGCAGTAATATCGGTACGCAGTATTTT,CASSNIGTQYF
TRBV5-1,NA,TRBJ1-3,NA,TGCGCCAGCAGAGACGATACTGGAAACACCATATATTTT,CASRDDTGNTIYF
TRBV7-8,few,TRBJ2-1,TRBD2,TGTGCCAGCAGCTTACGGCGGGAGCTCAATGAGCAGTTCTTC,CASSLRRELNEQFF
TRBV19,NA,TRBJ1-2,NA,TGTGCCAGTAGTGCTAGGAGGGGGAGCTATGGCTACACCTTC,CASSARRGSYGYTF
TRBV7-3,NA,TRBJ2-7,TRBD2,TGTGCCAGCAGCTTATCTAGCGGGTCCTACGAGCAGTACTTC,CASSLSSGSYEQYF
TRBV6-2/TRBV6-3,NA,TRBJ2-2,TRBD2,TGTGCCAGCAGTCCCAGCGGGGGGAACACCGGGGAGCTGTTTTTT,CASSPSGGNTGELFF
TRBV20-1,NA,TRBJ2-1,TRBD2,TGCAGTGCTAGTTCCGGGACTAGCGGGAGTGATGAGCAGTTCTTC,CSASSGTSGSDEQFF
TRBV18,NA,TRBJ1-1,TRBD1,TGTGCCAGCTCACCACAGACAGGGGGGAACACTGAAGCTTTCTTT,CASSPQTGGNTEAFF
TRBV9,NA,TRBJ2-6,NA,TGTGCCAGCAGCGTAGCCCTATCTGGGGCCAACGTCCTGACTTTC,CASSVALSGANVLTF
TRBV5-6,NA,TRBJ2-3,NA,TGTGCCAGCAGCTTGGGGGGCCGTAGCACAGATACGCAGTATTTT,CASSLGGRSTDTQYF